This section outlines one T cell receptor (beta chain) sequence together with its context. This clonotype is considered medium-sized (0.01 to 0.1%). Which antigen it targets is not known. One base away there is no much larger clone; base qualities are not given. The junction shows trimming of 3 bases on V and 7 bases on J, and the gene matches do not reach 2 bases of it. In the germline V gene, CDR1 corresponds to ENHRY and CDR2 to SYGVKD. The CDR3 measures 13 amino acids from cysteine to phenylalanine. Just CDR3 DNA is preserved here, 39 bases in frame from base 1. Interpreted using the paper, the treatment or condition label stands for: approximately 9-day PBMC culture with coronavirus spike peptide pools or control peptides (ViraFEST assay). CD4+ T cells from unexposed donors were collected before the COVID-19 pandemic (2011-2018). The ViraFEST assay was used in the study, in which antigen-specific T cells were expanded with peptide pools and expanded clonotypes were subsequently identified by TCR sequencing. PBMCs were cultured at under 2.5 million per well in IMDM supplemented with roughly 5% human AB serum and about 9.5 IU/ml IL-2, with about 9 ug/ml peptide pools added. On days 3 and 7, half of the culture medium was replaced with fresh IL-2-containing medium. After about nine days of culture, CD4+ T cells were isolated by negative selection with the EasySep CD4+ T cell isolation kit. As far as cell numbers permitted, CD4+ T cells from unexposed donors were tested for reactivity against SARS-CoV-2 S and N as well as four spike pools from common cold coronaviruses. Ficoll-Paque Plus gradient centrifugation was used to isolate PBMCs from whole blood, and the isolated PBMCs were then either used fresh or cryopreserved at -140C. Triplicate wells were generally used for each culture condition. Leukapheresis product for the unexposed donors was bought commercially.

This sample stems from a study of vaccination and CD4 T cells after COVID-19 (dated by TCRdb to 2022 to 2024). For the wider study: In the convalescent cohort there were six males and four females, among whom were two Hispanic individuals, seven Caucasians, two Asians and one multiracial person. Overlapping spike peptide pools from SARS-CoV-2 and from the common cold coronaviruses HCoV-NL63, HCoV-OC43 and HCoV-229E were used as culture stimuli. In control cultures, a CEFX viral epitope pool was used as positive control, an HIV-1 Nef peptide pool was used as negative control, or no peptide was added. Post-COVID blood samples were collected from convalescent patients a median of roughly 100 days after diagnosis, with a range of about 35 to 170 days. The time from the second vaccine dose to post-vaccine blood sampling had a median of around 72 days and ranged from roughly 13 to 241 days. The spike-specific CD4+ TCR repertoire was compared before and after mRNA vaccination in around ten COVID-19 convalescent patients and a handful of infection-naive healthy vaccine recipients. At the TCR clonotype level, an earlier paper using these donors assessed memory CD4+ T cell crossreactivity between SARS-CoV-2 and common cold coronavirus spike proteins. Participants got two doses of the Pfizer-BioNTech BNT162b2 vaccine (n=8) or two doses of the Moderna mRNA-1273 vaccine (n=2).

Library method: PCR. DNA from cultured CD4+ T cells underwent TCR sequencing with the Oncomine TCR Beta short-read assay at the Johns Hopkins FTIC core. Genomic DNA was extracted from the cultured CD4+ T cells with the QIAamp micro DNA kit. The Oncomine TCR Beta libraries from cultured CD4+ T cells were pooled using unique dual indexes and then sequenced on an Illumina iSeq 100. In the source study's methods: Non-productive sequences were filtered out, and CDR3s that did not start with C, did not end with F or W, or were shorter than 7 amino acids were discarded. Antigen-specific clonotypes were identified with the MANAFEST web application by comparing peptide-stimulated wells with reference and other culture wells. Positive clones required FDR below 0.05, an odds ratio above 5, and productive frequency above 0.1% in at least two of three replicate wells. Cross-reactive clonotypes were defined as significantly expanded in both SARS-CoV-2 spike wells and at least one common cold coronavirus spike condition. CDR3 homology was assessed with Levenshtein distances (stringdist) and unrooted phylogenetic trees (ape) in R version 3.6.1. TCRdb redid the processing of the public reads, applying fastp at Q25 and MiXCR, and retained in-frame beta chains. Here each entry gathers all rows of one CDR3 protein and keeps the most common genes and DNA. The V and J calls and clone size come from TCRdb's table, not from the authors' own analysis. The sample table lists about 5,400 distinct CDR3 sequences, roughly 60% of them with a count of one. The top ten hold around 50% of the sample.

Study-wide findings and limitations: Relatively few convalescent patients were included in the study, and early timepoints after natural infection were not analyzed. Of the vaccine-specific clones in convalescent patients, 304 of 307, or nearly all, reacted only to SARS-CoV-2 spike and did not cross-react with common cold coronaviruses. Among the post-vaccine SARS-CoV-2-reactive clones in convalescent patients, a median 86.3% showed up only after vaccination, which suggests vaccine-specific priming. Although the median number of SARS-CoV-2-reactive clonotypes went up from fewer than 25 after infection to some 40 after vaccination, the increase was not significant.

The receptor was isolated from a human donor in good health. The sample comprised CD4+ T cells from blood, cultured in vitro. This sequence uses TRBV10-3 and TRBJ2-1; the central 8 bases match TRBD2. The DNA is as follows: TGTGCCATCAGTGAACTAGCGGAGAATGAGCAGTTCTTC. Translated, it gives CAISELAENEQFF.